The following is a T cell receptor (beta chain) sequence with its context. Its target is unknown. This could be a read error, since a much larger clone is one nucleotide away. This CDR3 is missing its conserved last phenylalanine or tryptophan, likely due to a read error. Per the authors' pipeline: A distant-metastasis classifier for papillary thyroid cancer was built using CDR3 differences across clinicopathological groups. TCRdb re-clonotyped the PCR reads through MiXCR. In this record, the V and J calls reflect TCRdb's handling and not the investigators' own analysis. The sample consists of about 45,000 clones, less than 4.5% of them appearing once. These data are taken from a study of metastatic and nonmetastatic thyroid tumors. Overall study context: For malignant and benign thyroid patients, tumor or nodule tissue and blood were the sources whose repertoires were compared.

Study-wide results and limits: Significantly higher TCR beta diversity was reportedly seen in malignant thyroid tumors than benign nodules, in blood and tumor.

The CDR3 is made up of 13 amino acids. Trimming took 3 bases from V and 3 from J, leaving 6 bases between them. In germline, CDR1 is SGHTA, CDR2 FQGNSA. No treatment had been given to any patient before thyroid surgery. This chain links TRBV7-2 with TRBJ1-5, with D unresolved. This TCR derives from a female donor with papillary thyroid cancer or a benign thyroid nodule (not recorded which). Some clones in this sample may be carry-over from other donors' samples. Sequencing was carried out using blood. CDR3 coding DNA: TGTGCCAGCAGCTTTGACATCAATCAGCCCCAGCATCTT. Protein: CASSFDINQPQHL.